These T cell receptor beta chains were read from a single sample in a study of T cell responses to AZD1222 COVID-19 vaccine. Generated by immunoSEQ multiplex PCR, the TCRdb table keeps only in-frame clones and is missing some. The sample contains around 150,000 clones, more than 80% of which appear only once. The input for sequencing was peripheral blood, taken 28 days after the second dose of the MenACWY control vaccine. These receptors all come from an adult who received the MenACWY meningococcal vaccine as a control. CDR3s include the opening cysteine and the closing phenylalanine or tryptophan. D genes are given only for firm matches.

d_call	v_call	j_call	cdr3_aa	cdr3_nt
TRBD2	TRBV18	TRBJ2-3	CASSPRDYTDTQYF	TGTGCCAGCTCACCAAGGGACTACACAGATACGCAGTATTTT
-	TRBV10-3	TRBJ2-1	CAISESGGRGYNEQFF	TGTGCCATCAGTGAGTCGGGAGGCAGGGGGTACAATGAGCAGTTCTTC
TRBD1	TRBV28	TRBJ1-1	CASSLFGAGGMGNTEAFF	TGTGCCAGCAGTTTATTTGGGGCAGGGGGTATGGGGAACACTGAAGCTTTCTTT
TRBD1	TRBV28	TRBJ1-1	CASEQGGIEAFF	TGTGCCAGCGAACAGGGGGGTATTGAAGCTTTCTTT
TRBD1	TRBV9	TRBJ2-5	CASSFGQAIQETQYF	TGTGCCAGCAGCTTTGGACAGGCGATACAAGAGACCCAGTACTTC
-	TRBV18	TRBJ2-7	CASSPGEGIHYEQYF	TGTGCCAGCTCACCGGGCGAGGGGATACACTACGAGCAGTACTTC
-	TRBV12-3/TRBV12-4	TRBJ2-7	CASSLGGEQYF	TGTGCCAGCAGTTTAGGGGGAGAGCAGTACTTC
-	TRBV2	TRBJ2-3	CASGDRGTRGTDTQYF	TGTGCCAGCGGAGACCGGGGGACAAGGGGCACAGATACGCAGTATTTT
-	TRBV15	TRBJ2-7	CATSRDLASSSEQYF	TGTGCCACCAGCAGAGATCTGGCTAGCTCCTCCGAGCAGTACTTC
-	TRBV15	TRBJ2-7	CATSRALSPGDPYEQYF	TGTGCCACCAGCAGAGCCCTATCCCCAGGGGATCCCTACGAGCAGTACTTC
-	TRBV4-2	TRBJ1-2	CASSQDTTRGGYTF	TGTGCCAGCAGCCAAGACACAACGAGGGGTGGCTACACCTTC
-	TRBV29-1	TRBJ1-1	CSVEEGRSTEAFF	TGCAGCGTTGAAGAGGGGCGGAGCACTGAAGCTTTCTTT